The clone carrying this TCR beta chain has just one count. In the authors' workflow: The authors estimated nucleated cell counts from reference gene primer amplification. Generated by immunoSEQ multiplex PCR, the TCRdb table keeps only in-frame clones and is missing some. The V and J calls and clone size come from that table; D and trimming were worked out from the DNA. The sample includes about 150,000 clones, around 82% seen only once; the top ten take roughly 15%. The data belong to a study of blood T cell repertoires in COVID-19. CDR3 length: 16 amino acids. Losses at the gene ends were 5 bases for V and 10 bases for J; bases not matched to a gene: 14. Per germline, CDR1 KGHDR and CDR2 SFDVKD.

Material for sequencing was peripheral blood. The chain joins TRBV24-1 to TRBJ1-4; 8 bases match TRBD1. This sequence was found in a human donor with acute or convalescent COVID-19. The donor label of this sample is uncertain. The CDR3 region is CATSGVKGQAIGKLFF. The CDR3 region has the DNA TGTGCCACCAGTGGCGTAAAGGGACAGGCGATCGGAAAACTGTTTTTT.